The rows below give T cell receptor beta chains drawn from one sample of a study of OX40 agonist ivuxolimab in advanced cancers. Data came from immunoSEQ multiplex PCR; TCRdb stores just in-frame clones and leaves some out. Of approximately 84,000 clones in the sample, about 85% are singletons; the top ten hold about 1%. The source was CD4+ or CD8+ T cells sorted from blood, collected in a trial of the OX40 agonist ivuxolimab. These receptors all stem from an adult with an advanced solid tumor such as melanoma, head and neck, liver or kidney cancer. Each CDR3 is given with its conserved first and last residue. The D gene is left open where the match is weak. Expanded clones are given a class, and other clones once, few, many or no size at all.

>TRBJ2-5|TRBD2|TRBV28|.
CASGRLAGGLETQYF
TGTGCCAGCGGCCGACTAGCGGGAGGGCTAGAGACCCAGTACTTC
>TRBJ2-3|.|TRBV9|.
CASQRLDDLDTQYF
TGTGCCAGCCAGAGGCTCGACGATCTAGATACGCAGTATTTT
>TRBJ1-4|.|TRBV4-1|few
CASSPAGAGEKLFF
TGCGCCAGCAGCCCCGCGGGGGCAGGGGAAAAACTGTTTTTT
>TRBJ2-1|TRBD2|TRBV7-3|.
CASSLRRGDSYNEQFF
TGTGCCAGCAGCTTAAGGCGGGGGGACTCCTACAATGAGCAGTTCTTC
>TRBJ2-7|TRBD1|TRBV6-5|.
CASRLYGQGAYEQYF
TGTGCCAGCCGGCTCTATGGACAGGGGGCTTACGAGCAGTACTTC
>TRBJ2-7|.|TRBV6-1|.
CASSEVWAREQYF
TGTGCCAGCAGTGAAGTGTGGGCGAGAGAGCAGTACTTC
>TRBJ2-3|.|TRBV30|.
CAWTDRTDTQYF
TGTGCCTGGACAGATCGCACAGATACGCAGTATTTT
>TRBJ2-7|TRBD1|TRBV19|.
CASSILDGTAGYEQYF
TGTGCCAGTAGTATCTTGGACGGGACAGCCGGCTACGAGCAGTACTTC
>TRBJ2-5|TRBD1|TRBV5-1|once
CASSQTGGETQYF
TGCGCCAGCAGCCAGACAGGGGGAGAGACCCAGTACTTC
>TRBJ1-2|.|TRBV28|once
CACIPGFDSYGYTF
TGTGCCTGCATCCCGGGCTTCGACAGCTATGGCTACACCTTC
>TRBJ1-6|.|TRBV5-1|.
CASSLYSPSPLHF
TGCGCCAGCAGCTTGTACTCTCCCTCACCCCTCCACTTT
>TRBJ1-6|.|TRBV2|.
CASSNNSPLHF
TGTGCCAGCAGTAATAATTCACCCCTCCACTTT
>TRBJ2-3|.|TRBV6-5|.
CASNSLTDTQYF
TGTGCCAGCAATTCCCTCACAGATACGCAGTATTTT
>TRBJ2-5|TRBD2|TRBV4-2|.
CASSQDQAGEEETQYF
TGTGCCAGCAGCCAAGATCAAGCGGGAGAGGAAGAGACCCAGTACTTC
>TRBJ1-1|.|TRBV18|.
CASSPPGRLNTEAFF
TGTGCCAGCTCACCACCAGGTAGGCTGAACACTGAAGCTTTCTTT
>TRBJ1-5|.|TRBV6-5|.
CASSFGRLGDQPQHF
TGTGCCAGCAGTTTCGGCCGCCTAGGCGATCAGCCCCAGCATTTT
>TRBJ1-5|.|TRBV6-5|.
CASSPSGISNQPQHF
TGTGCCAGCAGTCCGTCGGGTATTAGCAATCAGCCCCAGCATTTT
>TRBJ1-5|TRBD1|TRBV11-2|.
CASSLGDRVNQPQHF
TGTGCCAGCAGCTTAGGGGACAGGGTCAATCAGCCCCAGCATTTT
>TRBJ1-4|.|TRBV9|.
CASSVDRWAGRYNEKLFF
TGTGCCAGCAGCGTAGACCGCTGGGCAGGGAGATATAATGAAAAACTGTTTTTT
>TRBJ1-1|.|TRBV7-2|.
CASSLGGVLRSAEAFF
TGTGCCAGCAGCTTAGGAGGGGTCTTGAGGAGCGCTGAAGCTTTCTTT
>TRBJ2-2|TRBD1|TRBV2|.
CASSEADRVAGELFF
TGTGCCAGCAGTGAAGCGGACAGGGTTGCCGGGGAGCTGTTTTTT
>TRBJ2-1|TRBD2|TRBV5-4|.
CASSGGEWQRQFF
TGTGCCAGCAGCGGGGGGGAATGGCAGCGACAGTTCTTC
>TRBJ2-3|TRBD2|TRBV5-4|.
CASSAFHAGGPGTQYF
TGTGCCAGCAGCGCATTCCATGCGGGGGGGCCCGGTACGCAGTATTTT
>TRBJ1-2|.|TRBV5-1|.
CASSFSGLNSQGNYGYTF
TGCGCCAGCAGCTTCTCCGGCCTTAACTCACAGGGTAACTATGGCTACACCTTC
>TRBJ2-7|TRBD1|TRBV9|once
CASSVAGQGYEQYF
TGTGCCAGCAGCGTAGCGGGACAGGGCTACGAGCAGTACTTC
>TRBJ1-2|.|TRBV9|.
CASRSEGWGYGYTF
TGTGCCAGCAGATCGGAGGGCTGGGGCTATGGCTACACCTTC
>TRBJ2-2|.|TRBV2|.
CASSTGLTGELFF
TGTGCCAGCAGTACAGGGCTCACCGGGGAGCTGTTTTTT
>TRBJ1-6|TRBD1|TRBV5-1|.
CASSPIGQGRSPLHF
TGCGCCAGCAGCCCCATAGGACAGGGCAGGTCACCCCTCCACTTT
>TRBJ2-1|.|TRBV7-3|.
CARNGTFINEQFF
TGTGCCAGGAACGGGACTTTTATCAATGAGCAGTTCTTC
>TRBJ1-6|.|TRBV27|.
CASSLSIGGSPLHF
TGTGCCAGCAGTTTATCGATTGGAGGTTCACCCCTCCACTTT
>TRBJ2-7|.|TRBV9|.
CASSLKGTEITYEQYF
TGTGCCAGCAGCCTAAAGGGGACGGAAATAACCTACGAGCAGTACTTC
>TRBJ2-3|.|TRBV19|.
CASSMYQSTDTQYF
TGTGCCAGTAGTATGTACCAGAGCACAGATACGCAGTATTTT
>TRBJ1-3|.|TRBV5-1|.
CASSRDTSGNTIYF
TGCGCCAGCAGCCGGGACACCTCTGGAAACACCATATATTTT
>TRBJ2-2|TRBD1|TRBV6-4|.
CASSRDRGTGELFF
TGTGCCAGCAGCCGGGACAGGGGAACCGGGGAGCTGTTTTTT
>TRBJ1-1|.|TRBV5-1|.
CASSSGSGTEAFF
TGCGCCAGCAGCTCAGGATCCGGCACTGAAGCTTTCTTT
>TRBJ1-3|.|TRBV19|.
CASSRDTYYSGNTIYF
TGTGCCAGTAGTCGGGACACATATTACTCTGGAAACACCATATATTTT
>TRBJ1-4|TRBD1|TRBV4-1|.
CASSRTGQGATTNEKLFF
TGCGCCAGCAGCCGAACTGGGCAGGGGGCCACAACTAATGAAAAACTGTTTTTT
>TRBJ2-5|.|TRBV7-3|.
CASSVAPSYQETQYF
TGTGCCAGCAGCGTAGCGCCGTCGTACCAAGAGACCCAGTACTTC
>TRBJ2-1|TRBD2|TRBV6-1|.
CATTSGGAGYNEQFF
TGTGCCACCACTAGCGGGGGGGCAGGTTACAATGAGCAGTTCTTC
>TRBJ2-4|TRBD1|TRBV2|.
CASGDLTGANIQYF
TGTGCCAGCGGGGACCTGACAGGGGCAAACATTCAGTACTTC
>TRBJ1-5|.|TRBV27|.
CASSQRGGGGNQPQHF
TGTGCCAGCAGCCAACGGGGGGGCGGCGGCAATCAGCCCCAGCATTTT
>TRBJ2-1|TRBD2|TRBV5-6|few
CASSFPPGGSGQFF
TGTGCCAGCAGCTTTCCCCCGGGGGGGAGTGGGCAGTTCTTC
>TRBJ1-1|.|TRBV12-2|.
CASRLANRDRDSAEAFF
TGTGCAAGTCGCTTAGCAAACCGGGACAGGGATAGCGCTGAAGCTTTCTTT
>TRBJ1-4|.|TRBV25-1|.
CASSGRTSYNEKLFF
TGTGCCAGCAGTGGCCGGACATCCTATAATGAAAAACTGTTTTTT
>TRBJ2-7|.|TRBV5-1|.
CASKPGGGISYEQYF
TGCGCCAGCAAACCCGGAGGAGGGATATCCTACGAGCAGTACTTC
>TRBJ1-1|TRBD1|TRBV19|.
CASSVQGASTEAFF
TGTGCCAGTAGTGTCCAGGGGGCGAGTACTGAAGCTTTCTTT
>TRBJ1-3|TRBD1|TRBV6-6|once
CASTGQTLQNTIYF
TGTGCCAGCACGGGACAGACTCTGCAAAACACCATATATTTT
>TRBJ1-2|.|TRBV28|.
CASSLNYGYTF
TGTGCCAGCAGCCTTAACTATGGCTACACCTTC
>TRBJ1-1|.|TRBV6-5|.
CASIGSLNTEAFF
TGTGCCAGCATTGGTAGCTTGAACACTGAAGCTTTCTTT
>TRBJ1-3|TRBD1|TRBV5-1|.
CASSPGQRGPSGNTIYF
TGCGCCAGCAGCCCCGGACAGAGGGGGCCCTCTGGAAACACCATATATTTT